Listed here are 10 T cell receptor beta chains from one sample, sequenced in a study of blood T cell repertoires in COVID-19. TCRdb's table, derived via immunoSEQ multiplex PCR, lists solely in-frame clones and lacks some. Counted here are approximately 300,000 clones, 90% occurring once; the ten biggest clones make up around 4.5%. The material sequenced was PBMCs or T cells enriched from blood (not recorded which). The origin of the receptors is a woman aged 18-29 years with acute COVID-19.

The chain uses TRBV24-1 and TRBJ2-7; tentative D call: TRBD1 (6 bases). The CDR3 runs 14 residues. The germline CDR1 and CDR2 sequences are KGHDR and SFDVKD. Trimming removed 3 bases from V and 5 bases from J, with 13 bases in between. Here the CDR3 reads CATSDTVHRDEQYF. The CDR3 nucleotides are TGTGCCACCAGTGATACAGTCCACAGGGACGAGCAGTACTTC.

This clone was seen a single time. V usage is TRBV7-9 and J usage is TRBJ1-1; D uncertain. Germline-derived CDR1 and CDR2 are SEHNR and FQNEAQ (reference sequence). The CDR3 extends over 15 amino acids. Trimming shortened V by 5 bases and J by 3 bases, and 16 bases separated the two germline ends. CDR3 DNA: TGTGCCAGCAGCCCTAGCTCGGATCGGGACACTGAAGCTTTCTTT. Residues: CASSPSSDRDTEAFF.

The chain couples TRBV7-9 to TRBJ2-1, with D perhaps matching TRBD1 (6 bases). In germline, CDR1 is SEHNR, CDR2 FQNEAQ (reference sequence). The CDR3 totals 11 residues. V was trimmed by 5 bases and J by 13 bases, leaving 12 bases between them. CDR3 DNA: TGTGCCAGCAGCCCTAACAGGGAACAGTTCTTC. It yields the protein CASSPNREQFF.

This chain connects TRBV27 to TRBJ1-6; D gene uncertain. CDR1 is MNHEY, CDR2 SMNVEV, per germline (reference sequence). V was cut by 6 bases and J by 0 bases, with 9 bases left in between. The CDR3 has 15 amino acids. The CDR3 region has the DNA TGTGCCAGCAGCCGGGGAGCCTCCTATAATTCACCCCTCCACTTT. Encoded protein: CASSRGASYNSPLHF.

The chain has TRBV28 and TRBJ1-2; 7 nucleotides align to TRBD1. Germline-derived CDR1 and CDR2 are MDHEN and SYDVKM. Trimming took 8 bases from V and 4 from J; bases not matched to a gene: 10. The CDR3 loop spans 14 amino acids. This CDR3 is CASSPRGQGYGYTF. As DNA, the CDR3 is TGTGCCAGCTCCCCAAGGGGGCAGGGCTATGGCTACACCTTC.

About this clone: Other DNA sequences of this sample code for an identical CDR3. The chain is built from TRBV28 and TRBJ2-7, with D tentatively TRBD1 (5 bases). The germline CDR1 and CDR2 sequences are MDHEN and SYDVKM. This CDR3 contains 13 residues. V lost 2 bases and J 3 bases, leaving 8 bases between the germline ends. CDR3 nucleotide sequence: TGTGCCAGCAGTTTAGATGACAGCTACGAGCAGTACTTC. Protein sequence: CASSLDDSYEQYF.

The table lists this clone with a count of one. The chain uses TRBV6-5 and TRBJ1-1, with TRBD1 matching over 10 bases. J was trimmed by 0 bases and V by 2 bases; bases with no gene match: 3. The CDR3 extends over 16 amino acids. The V gene's germline CDR1 is MNHEY and CDR2 SVGAGI. The CDR3 sequence: CASSYGTGVMNTEAFF. The CDR3 DNA is TGTGCCAGCAGTTACGGGACAGGGGTAATGAACACTGAAGCTTTCTTT.

The chain carries TRBV6-6 and TRBJ2-7; TRBD2 is a possible D gene (6 bases). Between the trimmed V and J ends, which lost 5 bases and 3 bases, there was a span of 8 bases. CDR1 and CDR2 (germline): MNHNY, SVGAGI (reference sequence). This CDR3 region has 12 residues. The DNA of the CDR3 is TGTGCCAGCAGTCCGGGGGACTACGAGCAGTACTTC. It specifies CASSPGDYEQYF.

The V call is TRBV18, the J call TRBJ1-5, with 11 bases matching TRBD1. The CDR3 contains 16 residues. Trimming cost V 3 bases and J 1 base; bases outside gene matches: 2. The germline V gene encodes CDR1 KGHSH and CDR2 LQKENI. CDR3 loop: CASSPGTGGSNQPQHF. The DNA for the CDR3 is TGTGCCAGCTCACCGGGGACAGGGGGAAGCAATCAGCCCCAGCATTTT.

This clone was seen just once. J is TRBJ2-2 and V is TRBV27; possible D gene TRBD2, 6 bases. Looked up from germline, CDR1 is MNHEY and CDR2 is SMNVEV (reference sequence). The CDR3 is 16 residues long. The germline V and J ends were trimmed by 4 bases and 1 base, with 13 bases remaining between them. In DNA form, the CDR3 reads TGTGCCAGCAGTTCCCCCTCGCGGGGGAACACCGGGGAGCTGTTTTTT. This sequence encodes CASSSPSRGNTGELFF.